This TCR beta chain was obtained from a study of T cells in Graves' hyperthyroidism and ophthalmopathy. Amplification of TCR beta CDR3 regions used RNA as the template. When the TCR CDR3 underwent first-round RT-PCR, the HTBI primer set was used. TCRdb itself ran the multiplex PCR reads through MiXCR, one entry per CDR3 protein. Of about 480,000 distinct CDR3 sequences listed, around 14% are singletons. Germline V gene lookup returns CDR1 SGHAT and CDR2 FQNNGV. The CDR3 has 11 residues. The ends were cut back, 5 bases at V and 8 bases at J, with 9 bases in the middle. This clonotype was detected many times.

This rearrangement joins TRBV11-2 to TRBJ1-1; the D is unclear. The TCR originated in a woman aged 18-29 years with Graves' hyperthyroidism. The sequenced sample consisted of blood. In DNA form, the CDR3 reads TGTGCCAGCAGCCACCCGGGCGAAGCTTTCTTT. Translating it yields CASSHPGEAFF.